This T cell receptor (beta chain) was observed in a study of T cell clones after liver transplantation. Study context: Liver transplant recipients had immunosuppression withdrawal attempted within 2 years. General study points: Graft donor-reactive T cells possibly entered the graft instead of undergoing deletion.

The germline V and J ends were trimmed by 4 bases and 4 bases, with 8 bases remaining between them. From germline, CDR1 is SGHRS and CDR2 YFSETQ. This CDR3 contains 12 residues. Details on this clone: Its target is not known.

Assay: immunoSEQ multiplex PCR; the TCRdb copy retains only in-frame clones and omits some. The table has 93,000 or so clones, about 81% seen once; the top ten hold less than 3%. The genes are TRBV5-1 and TRBJ2-5; D ambiguous. This TCR derives from a human patient who received a liver transplant. The T cells may come from the graft donor. Sequenced here: CD4+ T cells from blood, sampled approximately 43 months after liver transplant. The CDR3 sequence: CASSLSVETQYF. In DNA form, the CDR3 reads TGCGCCAGCAGCCTCTCAGTAGAGACCCAGTACTTC.